This T cell receptor (beta chain) was recorded in a study of blood T cell repertoires in COVID-19. About the research overall: Samples of COVID-19 (acute and convalescent) were obtained from the United States, Italy and Spain. Sample material is recorded as cDNA or gDNA derived from T cells, B-cell-depleted T cells, or PBMCs.

J was trimmed by 5 bases and V by 2 bases; bases with no gene match: 7. The CDR3 loop spans 14 amino acids. The V gene's germline CDR1 is SGHDT and CDR2 YYEEEE. Methods used by the authors: Reference gene primer amplification yielded estimated nucleated cell counts. This table comes from immunoSEQ multiplex PCR, and its TCRdb copy is limited to in-frame clones, with some not included. The V and J calls and the clone size are those of that table, but D and trimming were determined from the DNA. Here the sample spans about 150,000 clones, roughly 84% being singletons. The Seattle patients, enrolled during active infection, were followed longitudinally.

This clonotype originated in a man aged 30-40 years with COVID-19, enrolled during active disease. The sequenced sample consisted of peripheral blood. The rearrangement links TRBV5-6 to TRBJ2-7; 7 bases align to TRBD1. CDR3 in amino acids: CASSLRRGRNEQYF. For the CDR3, the DNA is TGTGCCAGCAGCTTACGAAGGGGGCGGAACGAGCAGTACTTC.